The 25 T cell receptor beta chains below all came from one sample that was sequenced in a study of blood T cell repertoires in COVID-19. Repertoires were generated with immunoSEQ multiplex PCR, while TCRdb's copy carries only in-frame clones and drops some. The repertoire holds about 64,000 clones, with about nine tenths as singletons. Input material: peripheral blood. The receptors come from a middle-aged man with active COVID-19.

V gene TRBV3-1 (or the pseudogene TRBV3-2) combines with J gene TRBJ2-7; no clear D gene. Germline-derived CDR1 and CDR2 are LGHDT and YNNKEL (reference sequence). The CDR3 is 14 amino acids. V was pared by 7 bases and J by 7 bases, with 20 bases between. The CDR3 spells CASTPSSDRREQYF. The CDR3 nucleotides are TGTGCCAGCACCCCAAGCAGCGACCGTAGGGAGCAGTACTTC.

CDR3 protein: CASTKFNTEAFF. The CDR3 DNA sequence: TGTGCCAGCACTAAGTTCAACACTGAAGCTTTCTTT. V is TRBV2 and J is TRBJ1-1; D is unclear. V was pared by 7 bases and J by 2 bases, with 8 bases between. CDR1 and CDR2 (germline): SNHLY, FYNNEI. This CDR3 is 12 amino acids long.

The sample holds a few counts of this clone. J is TRBJ1-2 and V is TRBV3-1 (or the pseudogene TRBV3-2); possible D gene TRBD1, 6 bases. Looked up from germline, CDR1 is LGHDT and CDR2 is YNNKEL (reference sequence). The CDR3 runs 14 residues. With 0 bases removed from V and 7 bases from J, the gap between germline ends came to 12 bases. The CDR3 reads CASSQDAGVGGYTF. CDR3 DNA sequence: TGTGCCAGCAGCCAAGACGCAGGGGTAGGTGGCTACACCTTC.

V usage is TRBV14 and J usage is TRBJ2-5, with 10 bases lining up with TRBD2. The V gene's germline CDR1 is SGHDN and CDR2 FVKESK. The CDR3 is 13 residues long. V was clipped by 2 bases and J by 12 bases; unmatched bases: 6. In DNA, the CDR3 is TGTGCCAGCAGCCAACAGACTAGCGGGCTGAAGTACTTC. Protein: CASSQQTSGLKYF.

The chain combines TRBV6-2 or TRBV6-3 with TRBJ2-7; 7 nucleotides match TRBD2. The CDR3 contains 17 residues. The V and J ends lost 2 bases and 3 bases, in that order; junction bases with no gene match: 13. Germline V gene lookup returns CDR1 MNHEY and CDR2 SVGEGT. CDR3 sequence (DNA): TGTGCCAGCAGTTACCCACCGGGGGGAGAGTACTACTACGAGCAGTACTTC. Translation: CASSYPPGGEYYYEQYF.

The CDR3 is CACTDGGSGQPQHF. As DNA, the CDR3 is TGTGCCTGCACGGACGGGGGATCTGGGCAGCCCCAGCATTTT. V is TRBV7-8 and J is TRBJ1-5; possibly TRBD1 for D (5 bases). The V and J ends lost 11 bases and 7 bases respectively, with 21 bases between them. The CDR3 totals 14 residues. From germline, CDR1 is SGHVS and CDR2 FQNEAQ.

The chain recombines TRBV29-1 with TRBJ2-7; D unresolved. The ends were cut back, 2 bases at V and 0 bases at J, with 11 bases in the middle. Germline CDR1 reads SQVTM; CDR2 reads ANQGSEA. This CDR3 has 14 amino acids. The chain's CDR3 is CSVESDTRSYEQYF. The CDR3 region has the DNA TGCAGCGTTGAAAGTGACACTCGCTCCTACGAGCAGTACTTC.

The chain joins TRBV15 to TRBJ2-5; 7 bases are shared with TRBD2. In germline, CDR1 is LNHNV, CDR2 YYDKDF (reference sequence). There are 15 residues in the CDR3. Trimming cost V 0 bases and J 4 bases; bases outside gene matches: 5. The CDR3 nucleotides are TGTGCCACCAGCAGAGATGGAGCGGGGCGAGAGACCCAGTACTTC. This sequence encodes CATSRDGAGRETQYF.

Written as DNA, the CDR3 is TGTGCCAGCAGCCCTCATCGACCCCGGACTAGCGGGAGGGCCTACGAGCAGTACTTC. It encodes CASSPHRPRTSGRAYEQYF. The J gene is TRBJ2-7, the V gene TRBV7-2; TRBD2 matches at 15 bases. Per germline, CDR1 SGHTA and CDR2 FQGNSA. The length of the CDR3 is 19 residues. J lost 2 bases, V lost 5 bases, and 13 bases had no gene match.

The genes are TRBV5-1 and TRBJ2-3; D may be TRBD2 (5 bases). CDR1 and CDR2 from the germline V gene are SGHRS and YFSETQ. The CDR3 has 14 amino acids. The germline V and J ends were trimmed by 0 bases and 4 bases, with 9 bases remaining between them. CDR3 nucleotides: TGCGCCAGCAGCTTGGACAGCGGCCCAGATACGCAGTATTTT. It yields the protein CASSLDSGPDTQYF.

This clone was observed once. The J gene is TRBJ2-7, the V gene TRBV18; D ambiguous. In germline, CDR1 is KGHSH, CDR2 LQKENI. V lost 0 bases and J 1 base, leaving 7 bases between the germline ends. CDR3 size: 14 residues. CDR3 nucleotide sequence: TGTGCCAGCTCACCACCGAGGCAGTCCTACGAGCAGTACTTC. This codes for CASSPPRQSYEQYF.

This clone has a handful of counts. The chain employs TRBV7-9 and TRBJ2-7, with 12 nucleotides matching TRBD1. Germline V CDR1 and CDR2: SEHNR, FQNEAQ (reference sequence). V gave up 4 bases and J gave up 5 bases; unmatched junction bases: 9. The CDR3 length is 16 residues. The CDR3: CASSSPMGQGADEQYF. CDR3 nucleotide sequence: TGTGCCAGCAGCTCTCCAATGGGACAGGGGGCAGACGAGCAGTACTTC.

The chain joins TRBV29-1 to TRBJ1-3; maybe TRBD1 (6 bases). The CDR3 extends over 16 amino acids. CDR1 is SQVTM, CDR2 ANQGSEA, per germline. Trimming cost V 7 bases and J 4 bases, with 23 bases left between them. The CDR3 region is CSARGGGGREGNTIYF. DNA of the CDR3: TGCAGCGCCCGAGGTGGGGGGGGGCGTGAAGGAAACACCATATATTTT.

J is TRBJ2-5 and V is TRBV29-1; no definite D call. This CDR3 region has 12 residues. The germline CDR1 and CDR2 sequences are SQVTM and ANQGSEA. The germline V and J ends were trimmed by 0 bases and 5 bases, with 7 bases remaining between them. This CDR3 reads CSVEDLYETQYF. In nucleotides, the CDR3 is TGCAGCGTTGAAGATCTATACGAGACCCAGTACTTC.

The genes are TRBV30 and TRBJ1-4; TRBD1 is a possible D gene (6 bases). CDR3 length: 14 amino acids. Germline lookup yields CDR1 GTSNPN and CDR2 SVGIG (reference sequence). V was shortened by 3 bases and J by 7 bases, with 15 bases between the two germline ends. CDR3 bases: TGTGCCTGGAGGAGGGGGGGGTATGCTGAAAAACTGTTTTTT. It is translated as CAWRRGGYAEKLFF.

The chain links TRBV4-1 to TRBJ1-1, with 7 bases aligning to TRBD1. The CDR3 consists of 15 residues. CDR1 and CDR2 from the germline V gene are MGHRA and YSYEKL. V shed 2 bases, J shed 1 base, and the junction held 4 bases outside the gene matches. CDR3 in amino acids: CASSQPTGRNTEAFF. The CDR3 nucleotides are TGCGCCAGCAGCCAACCGACAGGGAGGAACACTGAAGCTTTCTTT.

The chain is built from TRBV12-3 or TRBV12-4 and TRBJ2-1; the D gene is possibly TRBD1 (5 bases). The CDR3 contains 12 residues. V was clipped by 6 bases and J by 5 bases, with 8 bases between them. In DNA, the CDR3 is TGTGCCAGCAGACAGACAGACAATGAGCAGTTCTTC. Its protein is CASRQTDNEQFF.

In DNA, the CDR3 is TGTGCCAGCAGTATACAGTCTGGGACTGAAGCTTTCTTT. It translates to CASSIQSGTEAFF. This chain joins TRBV27 and TRBJ1-1, with D uncertain. From germline, CDR1 is MNHEY and CDR2 SMNVEV (reference sequence). V lost 5 bases and J lost 5, with 12 bases in between. This CDR3 spans 13 amino acids.

This clone occurred a few times. This rearrangement joins TRBV5-1 to TRBJ1-6; 9 bases line up with TRBD1. The CDR3 is made up of 14 amino acids. CDR1 and CDR2 (germline): SGHRS, YFSETQ. V dropped 4 bases and J dropped 7; count of bases not matched to a gene: 3. In DNA, the CDR3 is TGCGCCAGCAGCCCCGGACAGGGGAATTCACCCCTCCACTTT. This encodes CASSPGQGNSPLHF.

The table lists this clone with a count of one. V and J are TRBV2 and TRBJ1-1; possibly TRBD1 for D (5 bases). Trimming took off 1 base at V and 11 bases at J, with 14 bases between the two ends. The V gene's germline CDR1 is SNHLY and CDR2 FYNNEI. The CDR3 contains 13 residues. CDR3 coding DNA: TGTGCCAGCAGTGAAGGACGGACGGGGGGGGCTTTCTTT. Its translation: CASSEGRTGGAFF.

The J gene is TRBJ2-4, the V gene TRBV28; maybe TRBD2 (6 bases). The germline CDR1 and CDR2 sequences are MDHEN and SYDVKM. Trimming cost V 9 bases and J 0 bases, with 21 bases left between them. This CDR3 is 17 amino acids long. DNA of the CDR3: TGTGCCAGTTCCCAGGGTATGGCGGGACTAGCCAAAAACATTCAGTACTTC. Translating gives CASSQGMAGLAKNIQYF.

The genes are TRBV24-1 and TRBJ1-2; D ambiguous. Germline-derived CDR1 and CDR2 are KGHDR and SFDVKD. The CDR3 has 17 residues. V shed 5 bases and J shed 6 bases, with 24 bases lying between them. This CDR3 reads CATSGDPTREIMNGYTF. CDR3 sequence (DNA): TGTGCCACCAGTGGGGATCCCACACGGGAAATTATGAATGGCTACACCTTC.

The chain has TRBV6-6 and TRBJ2-7; D is possibly TRBD1 (6 bases). The CDR3 runs to 15 residues. V dropped 4 bases and J dropped 6 bases, with 19 bases sitting between them. Germline values: CDR1 MNHNY, CDR2 SVGAGI (reference sequence). In DNA form, the CDR3 reads TGTGCCAGCAGTTCCGCCTTGGGACAAGGGCCCGAGCAGTACTTC. Its protein is CASSSALGQGPEQYF.

This clone has just a few counts. The V call is TRBV19, the J call TRBJ1-5; maybe TRBD1 (6 bases). Germline loops: CDR1 LNHDA, CDR2 SQIVND (reference sequence). There are 15 residues in the CDR3. V lost 2 bases and J 4 bases, leaving 12 bases between the germline ends. The CDR3 protein is CASSIFGQLNQPQHF. CDR3 sequence (DNA): TGTGCCAGTAGTATATTCGGACAGTTAAATCAGCCCCAGCATTTT.

The V call is TRBV6-5, the J call TRBJ1-4, with a weak D call TRBD1 (6 bases). The ends were cut back, 2 bases at V and 4 bases at J, with 11 bases in the middle. Germline CDR1 MNHEY, CDR2 SVGAGI. The CDR3 totals 15 residues. Written as DNA, the CDR3 is TGTGCCAGCAGTTACGAGACAGGCGATAATGAAAAACTGTTTTTT. Translating gives CASSYETGDNEKLFF.